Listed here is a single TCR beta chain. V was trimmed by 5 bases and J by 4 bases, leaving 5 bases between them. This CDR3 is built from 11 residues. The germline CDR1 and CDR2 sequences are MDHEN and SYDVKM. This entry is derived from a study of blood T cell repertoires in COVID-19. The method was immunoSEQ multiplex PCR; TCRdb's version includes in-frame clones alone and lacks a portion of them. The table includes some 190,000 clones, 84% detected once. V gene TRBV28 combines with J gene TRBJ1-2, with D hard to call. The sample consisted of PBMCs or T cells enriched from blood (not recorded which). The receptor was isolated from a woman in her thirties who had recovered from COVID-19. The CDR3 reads CASSDTYGYTF. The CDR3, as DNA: TGTGCCAGCAGTGACACCTATGGCTACACCTTC.